This T cell receptor (beta chain) was sequenced for a study of T-cell memory formation after mild COVID-19. TCRalpha and TCRbeta libraries used 5'RACE with constant-segment primers and UMIs. Each CDR3 protein gets one entry after TCRdb re-called the 5' RACE reads with MiXCR. There are over 120,000 distinct CDR3 sequences in the sample; around 27% occur only once, and approximately 24% lies in the top ten. Notes on this clonotype: What it recognizes is unknown.

Study results and limitations: CD4+ contracting clones lay mainly in CM and EM, CD8+ ones in EMRA. The finding that pre-infection memory included some responding clones suggested that cross-reactive memory joined.

The sample comprised PBMCs or a T cell subset sorted from them (not recorded which). The clonotype was recovered from an adult woman who had mild COVID-19 (a few samples of this study predate the infection). Cell type and time point are not known.

CDR3 in DNA: TGTGCCAGCAGCTTAGGGCAGGGAAGAGCCTACGAGCAGTACTTC. This translates into CASSLGQGRAYEQYF. The gene calls are TRBV7-9 and TRBJ2-7; possible D gene TRBD1, 5 bases. Per germline, CDR1 SEHNR and CDR2 FQNEAQ (reference sequence). V was clipped by 1 base and J by 2 bases, with 12 bases between them. The CDR3 length is 15 residues.